Below, 22 T cell receptor beta chains from the same sample are listed, as sequenced in a study of CD8+CD57+ T cells in acquired aplastic anemia. The template for TCR beta VDJ and CDR3 sequence profiling was genomic DNA. TCRdb recomputed calls from the reads with MiXCR, one row per CDR3 protein. Among 60,000 or so distinct CDR3 sequences listed, roughly 58% were seen once. Material: sorted CD4+, CD8+, or CD8+CD57+ T cells (not recorded which) from PBMCs. The receptor source for this set is a human donor in good health, serving as a control.

The chain recombines TRBV7-3 with TRBJ2-7, with a weak D call TRBD2 (7 bases). The V end was cut by 5 bases, the J end by 5 bases, with 19 bases between. This CDR3 has 15 amino acids. Germline loops: CDR1 SGHTA, CDR2 FQGTGA. This CDR3 reads CASSRRGGAGNEQYF. The CDR3 coding sequence is TGTGCCAGCAGCCGGCGAGGGGGGGCGGGCAACGAGCAGTACTTC.

The chain carries TRBV10-2 and TRBJ2-3; D might be TRBD1 (6 bases). Germline CDR1 WSHSY, CDR2 SAAADI. This CDR3 has 14 residues. Trimming shortened V by 3 bases and J by 0 bases, and 7 bases separated the two germline ends. The CDR3 loop is CASSDGQSTDTQYF. The CDR3, as DNA: TGCGCCAGCAGTGATGGACAGAGCACAGATACGCAGTATTTT.

This clonotype has at least ten counts. J is TRBJ1-2 and V is TRBV5-1, with 9 positions matching TRBD1. Germline assignment: CDR1 SGHRS and CDR2 YFSETQ. This CDR3 has 14 residues. Trimming cost V 7 bases and J 5 bases; bases outside gene matches: 9. In DNA form, the CDR3 reads TGCGCCAGCCAGATGAGGACAGGGGCGTATGGCTACACCTTC. Translating gives CASQMRTGAYGYTF.

The CDR3 loop is CASSYLPPDRVYEQYF. The CDR3 nucleotides are TGTGCCAGCAGTTACTTGCCCCCGGACAGGGTATACGAGCAGTACTTC. The genes are TRBV6-5 and TRBJ2-7, with TRBD1 identical over 8 bases. CDR1 is MNHEY, CDR2 SVGAGI, per germline. Losses at the gene ends were 1 base for V and 4 bases for J; bases not matched to a gene: 9. The CDR3 is 16 amino acids.

In this sample, this clonotype is medium-sized. The chain carries TRBV25-1 and TRBJ1-5; D unclear. V lost 7 bases and J 0 bases, leaving 13 bases between the germline ends. Germline V lookup: CDR1 MGHDK, CDR2 SYGVNS. The CDR3 covers 15 residues. The CDR3 bases are TGTGCCAGCATCCGGGGAGGATATAGCAATCAGCCCCAGCATTTT. It specifies CASIRGGYSNQPQHF.

The rearrangement joins TRBV2 to TRBJ1-1; D is uncertain. The V and J ends lost 5 bases and 4 bases respectively, with 14 bases between them. The germline gives CDR1 SNHLY, CDR2 FYNNEI. The CDR3 covers 14 residues. The DNA of the CDR3 is TGTGCCAGCAGTTATAACGGGGTGGGCACTGAAGCTTTCTTT. Protein product: CASSYNGVGTEAFF. Full variable domain (rest looked up from reference TRBV2 and TRBJ1-1): EPEVTQTPSHQVTQMGQEVILRCVPISNHLYFYWYRQILGQKVEFLVSFYNNEISEKSEIFDDQFSVERPDGSNFTLKIRSTKLEDSAMYFCASSYNGVGTEAFFGQGTRLTVV.

CDR3 bases: TGTGCCATCAGTCCACAGGGGCCCTCCTACAATGAGCAGTTCTTC. Translation gives CAISPQGPSYNEQFF. The chain combines TRBV10-3 with TRBJ2-1; 7 nucleotides match TRBD1. This CDR3 spans 15 amino acids. CDR1 ENHRY and CDR2 SYGVKD come from the germline V gene. V was pared by 5 bases and J by 0 bases, with 4 bases of the junction left unmatched.

With respect to this clonotype: At one of its ends the junction is not consistent with the germline gene, which may arise from a read error. The chain joins TRBV25-1 to TRBJ1-2; D not resolved. The CDR3 has 14 residues. The germline CDR1 and CDR2 sequences are MGHDK and SYGVNS. In DNA form, the CDR3 reads TGTGCCAGCAGTGAATATGAGGAAGCTTATGGCTGCACCTTC. Amino acid sequence: CASSEYEEAYGCTF.

The sample holds many counts of this clonotype. The chain links TRBV5-6 to TRBJ1-6; the match to TRBD1 covers 7 bases. The germline gives CDR1 SGHDT, CDR2 YYEEEE. Trimming took 0 bases from V and 7 from J; bases not matched to a gene: 1. The CDR3 extends over 14 amino acids. In nucleotides, the CDR3 is TGTGCCAGCAGCTTGGAACAGGGGAATTCACCCCTCCACTTT. Its protein is CASSLEQGNSPLHF.

This clonotype is categorized as medium-sized (0.01 to 0.1%). The chain has TRBV7-9 and TRBJ1-6; D is undetermined. Germline lookup yields CDR1 SEHNR and CDR2 FQNEAQ (reference sequence). The CDR3 is 14 amino acids. V was clipped by 4 bases and J by 10 bases, with 14 bases between them. CDR3 loop: CASSSGSWYSPLHF. In DNA form, the CDR3 reads TGTGCCAGCAGCTCGGGCAGTTGGTACTCACCCCTCCACTTT.

Here the CDR3 reads CASSPGSPGNTIYF. In DNA, the CDR3 is TGTGCCAGCAGCCCTGGGAGTCCTGGAAACACCATATATTTT. The V call is TRBV7-9, the J call TRBJ1-3; no clear D gene. The CDR3 contains 14 residues. Germline V gene data show CDR1 as SEHNR and CDR2 as FQNEAQ (reference sequence). With 5 bases removed from V and 2 bases from J, the gap between germline ends came to 10 bases.

By share, this clonotype counts as medium-sized (0.01 to 0.1%). This sequence joins TRBV10-3 and TRBJ2-3; D perhaps matches TRBD1 (5 bases). CDR3 length equals 15 residues. Per the germline V gene, CDR1 is ENHRY and CDR2 is SYGVKD. V lost 0 bases and J lost 2, with 9 bases in between. The CDR3 nucleotides are TGTGCCATCAGTGAGTCACAGGAGAACACAGATACGCAGTATTTT. It encodes CAISESQENTDTQYF.

The chain is built from TRBV20-1 and TRBJ2-7; TRBD2 might be the D (5 bases). Between the trimmed V and J ends, which lost 5 bases and 8 bases, there was a span of 13 bases. Germline V gene lookup returns CDR1 DFQATT and CDR2 SNEGSKA (reference sequence). CDR3 length: 11 amino acids. CDR3 DNA sequence: TGCAGTGCTCCCCGTCCGGGGAAGCAGTACTTC. Amino acid sequence: CSAPRPGKQYF.

The chain joins TRBV11-2 to TRBJ2-1; 12 bases are a match to TRBD2. This CDR3 spans 15 amino acids. V lost 5 bases to trimming and J lost 4 bases; unmatched junction nucleotides: 3. The germline V gene has CDR1 SGHAT and CDR2 FQNNGV. Written as DNA, the CDR3 is TGTGCCAGCAGCGAAACTAGCGGGAGGTACAATGAGCAGTTCTTC. Its protein is CASSETSGRYNEQFF. Drawing the rest from reference TRBV11-2 and TRBJ2-1, the complete variable domain is EAGVAQSPRYKIIEKRQSVAFWCNPISGHATLYWYQQILGQGPKLLIQFQNNGVVDDSQLPKDRFSAERLKGVDSTLKIQPAKLEDSAVYLCASSETSGRYNEQFFGPGTRLTVL.

This chain connects TRBV11-1 to TRBJ1-3; no definite D call. The germline V gene has CDR1 SGHAT and CDR2 FQDESV (reference sequence). The V and J ends lost 0 bases and 7 bases respectively, with 16 bases between them. The length of the CDR3 is 16 residues. This CDR3 is CASSLARGAVPNTIYF. CDR3 DNA: TGTGCCAGCAGCTTAGCCCGAGGCGCCGTCCCCAACACCATATATTTT. The variable domain in full, with the rest retrieved from reference TRBV11-1 and TRBJ1-3, is EAEVAQSPRYKITEKSQAVAFWCDPISGHATLYWYRQILGQGPELLVQFQDESVVDDSQLPKDRFSAERLKGVDSTLKIQPAELGDSAMYLCASSLARGAVPNTIYFGEGSWLTVV.

This clonotype was seen repeatedly, ten times or more. J is TRBJ2-7 and V is TRBV5-1; no firm D call. Germline V CDR1 and CDR2: SGHRS, YFSETQ. The CDR3 loop spans 12 amino acids. V was clipped by 1 base and J by 2 bases, with 4 bases between them. The CDR3 bases are TGCGCCAGCAGCTTGAGGGCCTACGAGCAGTACTTC. Amino acid sequence: CASSLRAYEQYF.

With respect to this clonotype: No conserved phenylalanine or tryptophan is present at the end of the CDR3, so a read error is the likely explanation. Because the CDR3's place on the DNA is in doubt, the DNA is left out and the CDR3 is given as listed by TCRdb. The chain carries TRBV15 and TRBJ1-1. The CDR3 extends over 8 residues, inclusive of both ends. The germline CDR1 and CDR2 sequences are LNHNV and YYDKDF (reference sequence). CDR3 residues: CATSRDLP.

The V gene is TRBV5-4, the J gene TRBJ2-1, with 14 bases that match TRBD2. This CDR3 has 18 residues. Germline CDR1 and CDR2: SGHNT and YYREEE (reference sequence). J gave up 0 bases and V 4 bases, and 6 bases lay outside the gene matches. The CDR3 loop is CASSMGGTSGSSYNEQFF. In DNA form, the CDR3 reads TGTGCCAGCAGCATGGGAGGGACTAGCGGGAGCTCCTACAATGAGCAGTTCTTC.

This clonotype ranks as medium-sized (0.01 to 0.1%). The V and J genes are TRBV7-9 and TRBJ2-3, with D unclear. Trimming shortened V by 5 bases and J by 3 bases, and 12 bases separated the two germline ends. The V gene's germline CDR1 is SEHNR and CDR2 FQNEAQ (reference sequence). The CDR3 spans 14 residues. The CDR3 loop reads CASSHSASTDTQYF. The CDR3 DNA follows: TGTGCCAGCAGCCACTCAGCCTCAACAGATACGCAGTATTTT.

The rearrangement links TRBV7-3 to TRBJ2-7; 7 bases fit TRBD2. This CDR3 has 14 amino acids. The ends lost 5 bases at V and 2 bases at J; junction bases unmatched: 6. The germline V gene encodes CDR1 SGHTA and CDR2 FQGTGA. The CDR3 DNA follows: TGTGCCAGCAGCCCCTTAGCGGGCGCCTACGAGCAGTACTTC. Amino acids: CASSPLAGAYEQYF.

The gene calls are TRBV2 and TRBJ1-6, with D unclear. Germline CDR1 and CDR2: SNHLY and FYNNEI. V lost 3 bases and J lost 7, with 1 base in between. The CDR3 totals 11 residues. This CDR3 reads CASSDNSPLHF. CDR3 bases: TGTGCCAGCAGTGACAATTCACCCCTCCACTTT.

In its sample, this clonotype was seen many times. The J gene is TRBJ1-4, the V gene TRBV6-1, with D unresolved. CDR3 length: 11 residues. Germline CDR1 and CDR2: MNHNS and SASEGT. V was trimmed by 8 bases and J by 5 bases, leaving 6 bases between them. The CDR3 sequence: CASGRNEKLFF. The DNA of the CDR3 is TGTGCCAGCGGGAGGAATGAAAAACTGTTTTTT.